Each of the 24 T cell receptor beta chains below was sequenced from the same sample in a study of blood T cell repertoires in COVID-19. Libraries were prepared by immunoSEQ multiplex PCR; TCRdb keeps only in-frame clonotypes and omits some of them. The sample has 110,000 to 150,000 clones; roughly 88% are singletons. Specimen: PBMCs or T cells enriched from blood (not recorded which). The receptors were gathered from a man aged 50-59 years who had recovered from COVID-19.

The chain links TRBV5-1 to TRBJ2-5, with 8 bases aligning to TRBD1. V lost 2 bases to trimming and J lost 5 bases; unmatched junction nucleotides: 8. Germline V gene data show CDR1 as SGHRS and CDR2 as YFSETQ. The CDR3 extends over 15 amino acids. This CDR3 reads CASSLGQGSSETQYF. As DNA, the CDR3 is TGCGCCAGCAGCTTAGGACAGGGTTCCTCGGAGACCCAGTACTTC.

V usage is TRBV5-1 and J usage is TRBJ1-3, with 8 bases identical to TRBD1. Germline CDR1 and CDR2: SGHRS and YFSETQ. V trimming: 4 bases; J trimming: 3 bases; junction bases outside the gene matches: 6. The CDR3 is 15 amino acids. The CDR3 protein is CASSQRTGSGNTIYF. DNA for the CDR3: TGCGCCAGCAGCCAGAGGACAGGGAGTGGAAACACCATATATTTT. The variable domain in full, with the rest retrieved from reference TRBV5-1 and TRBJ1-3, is KAGVTQTPRYLIKTRGQQVTLSCSPISGHRSVSWYQQTPGQGLQFLFEYFSETQRNKGNFPGRFSGRQFSNSRSEMNVSTLELGDSALYLCASSQRTGSGNTIYFGEGSWLTVV.

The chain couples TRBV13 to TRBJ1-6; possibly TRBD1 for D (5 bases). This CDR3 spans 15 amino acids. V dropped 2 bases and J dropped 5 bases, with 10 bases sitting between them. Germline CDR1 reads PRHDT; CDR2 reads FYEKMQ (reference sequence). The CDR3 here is CASSLRVGDNSPLHF. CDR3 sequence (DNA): TGTGCCAGCAGCTTAAGGGTAGGGGATAATTCACCCCTCCACTTT.

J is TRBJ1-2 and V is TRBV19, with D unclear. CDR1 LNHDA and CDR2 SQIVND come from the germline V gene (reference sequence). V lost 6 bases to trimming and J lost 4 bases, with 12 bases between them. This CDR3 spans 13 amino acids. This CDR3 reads CASRPSAAYGYTF. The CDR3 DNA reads TGTGCCAGTAGACCCAGCGCCGCCTATGGCTACACCTTC.

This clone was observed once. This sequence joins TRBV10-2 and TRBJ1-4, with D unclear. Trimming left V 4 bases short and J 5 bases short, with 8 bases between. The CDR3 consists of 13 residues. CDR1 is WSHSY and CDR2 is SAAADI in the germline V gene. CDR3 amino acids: CASSGTENEKLFF. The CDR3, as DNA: TGCGCCAGCAGTGGGACTGAAAATGAAAAACTGTTTTTT.

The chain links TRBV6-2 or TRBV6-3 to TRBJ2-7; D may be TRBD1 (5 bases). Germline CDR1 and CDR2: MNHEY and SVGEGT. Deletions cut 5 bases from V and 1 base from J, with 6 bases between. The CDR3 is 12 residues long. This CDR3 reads CASSRQSYEQYF. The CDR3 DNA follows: TGTGCCAGCAGTCGACAGTCCTACGAGCAGTACTTC.

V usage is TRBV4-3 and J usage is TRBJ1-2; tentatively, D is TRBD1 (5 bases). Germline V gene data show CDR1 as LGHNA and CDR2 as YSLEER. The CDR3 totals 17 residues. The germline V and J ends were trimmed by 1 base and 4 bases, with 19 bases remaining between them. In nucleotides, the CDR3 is TGCGCCAGCAGCCAAGGGCACGGGCAGGGACTTTTCTATGGCTACACCTTC. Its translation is CASSQGHGQGLFYGYTF.

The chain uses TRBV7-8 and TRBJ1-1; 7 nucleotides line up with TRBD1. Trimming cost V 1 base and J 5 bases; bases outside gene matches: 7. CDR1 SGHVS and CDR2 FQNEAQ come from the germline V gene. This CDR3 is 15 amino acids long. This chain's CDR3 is CASSLVQTGRTEAFF. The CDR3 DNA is TGTGCCAGCAGCTTAGTGCAGACAGGGAGGACTGAAGCTTTCTTT.

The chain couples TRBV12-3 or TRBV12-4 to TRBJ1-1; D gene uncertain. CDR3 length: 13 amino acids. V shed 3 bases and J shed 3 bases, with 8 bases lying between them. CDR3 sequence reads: CASSLSSYTEAFF. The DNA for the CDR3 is TGTGCCAGCAGTTTGAGTTCATACACTGAAGCTTTCTTT.

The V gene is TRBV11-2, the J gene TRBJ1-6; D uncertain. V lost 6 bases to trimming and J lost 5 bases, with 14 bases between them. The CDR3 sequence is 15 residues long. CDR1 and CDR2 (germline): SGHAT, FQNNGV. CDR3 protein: CASSRARRDNSPLHF. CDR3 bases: TGTGCCAGCAGTCGAGCGAGGCGTGATAATTCACCCCTCCACTTT.

The CDR3 region is CASNLQGPPQHF. The CDR3 DNA is TGTGCCAGCAATCTACAGGGACCGCCCCAGCATTTT. This chain uses TRBV6-6 with TRBJ1-5; D possibly corresponds to TRBD1 (6 bases). The CDR3 contains 12 residues. Germline lookup yields CDR1 MNHNY and CDR2 SVGAGI (reference sequence). V dropped 7 bases and J dropped 9 bases, with 13 bases sitting between them.

The CDR3 reads CASSFGAGDNNEQFF. In nucleotides, the CDR3 is TGTGCCAGCAGCTTTGGGGCCGGGGACAACAATGAGCAGTTCTTC. J is TRBJ2-1 and V is TRBV7-9, with D possibly TRBD1 on 6 matching bases. The CDR3 covers 15 residues. Germline V gives CDR1 SEHNR, CDR2 FQNEAQ (reference sequence). The V gene lost 3 bases and the J gene lost 5 bases, with 14 bases spanning the gap.

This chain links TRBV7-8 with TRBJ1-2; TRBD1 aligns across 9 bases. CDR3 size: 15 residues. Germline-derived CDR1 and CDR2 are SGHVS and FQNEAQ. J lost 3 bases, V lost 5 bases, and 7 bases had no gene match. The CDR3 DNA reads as TGTGCCAGCAGCGTGGGGACAGGGTCACACTATGGCTACACCTTC. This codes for CASSVGTGSHYGYTF.

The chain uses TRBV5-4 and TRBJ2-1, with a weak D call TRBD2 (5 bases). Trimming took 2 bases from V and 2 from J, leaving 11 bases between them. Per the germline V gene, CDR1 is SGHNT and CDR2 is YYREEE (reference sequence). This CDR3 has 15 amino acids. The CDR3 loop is CASSFFQAAYNEQFF. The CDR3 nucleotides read TGTGCCAGCAGCTTCTTTCAAGCGGCCTACAATGAGCAGTTCTTC.

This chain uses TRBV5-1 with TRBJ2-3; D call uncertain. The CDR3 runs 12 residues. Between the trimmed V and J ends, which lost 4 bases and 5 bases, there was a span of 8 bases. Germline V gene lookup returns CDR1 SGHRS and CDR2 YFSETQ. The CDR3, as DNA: TGCGCCAGCAGCCTCTTATTAGATACGCAGTATTTT. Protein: CASSLLLDTQYF.

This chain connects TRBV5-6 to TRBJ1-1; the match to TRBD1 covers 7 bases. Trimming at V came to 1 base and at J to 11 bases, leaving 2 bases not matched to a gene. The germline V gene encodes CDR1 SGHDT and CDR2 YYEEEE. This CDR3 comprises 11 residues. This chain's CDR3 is CASSLTGVAFF. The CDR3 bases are TGTGCCAGCAGCTTGACAGGGGTTGCTTTCTTT.

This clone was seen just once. The CDR3 reads CASSSDNGYTF. CDR3 sequence (DNA): TGTGCCAGCAGTTCCGACAATGGCTACACCTTC. The J gene is TRBJ1-2, the V gene TRBV28; no definite D call. Trimming took 4 bases from V and 6 from J, leaving 6 bases between them. CDR3 length equals 11 residues. Looked up from germline, CDR1 is MDHEN and CDR2 is SYDVKM.

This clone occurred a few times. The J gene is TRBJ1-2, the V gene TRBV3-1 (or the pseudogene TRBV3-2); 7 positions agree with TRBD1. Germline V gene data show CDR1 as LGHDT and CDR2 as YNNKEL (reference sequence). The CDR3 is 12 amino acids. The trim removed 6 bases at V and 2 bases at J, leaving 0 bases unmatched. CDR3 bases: TGTGCCAGCAGGACAGGGAACTATGGCTACACCTTC. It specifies CASRTGNYGYTF.

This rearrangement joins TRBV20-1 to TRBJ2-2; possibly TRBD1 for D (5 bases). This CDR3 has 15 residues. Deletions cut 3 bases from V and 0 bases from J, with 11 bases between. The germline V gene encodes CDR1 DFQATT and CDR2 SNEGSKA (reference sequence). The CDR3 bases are TGCAGTGCTAGTAGGGGTCCCGCGAACACCGGGGAGCTGTTTTTT. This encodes CSASRGPANTGELFF.

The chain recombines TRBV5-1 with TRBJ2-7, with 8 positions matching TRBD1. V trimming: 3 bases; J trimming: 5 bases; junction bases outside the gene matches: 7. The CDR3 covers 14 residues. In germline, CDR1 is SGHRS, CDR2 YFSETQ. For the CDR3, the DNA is TGCGCCAGCAGCTCCCTGACAGGGGCCGACGAGCAGTACTTC. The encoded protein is CASSSLTGADEQYF.

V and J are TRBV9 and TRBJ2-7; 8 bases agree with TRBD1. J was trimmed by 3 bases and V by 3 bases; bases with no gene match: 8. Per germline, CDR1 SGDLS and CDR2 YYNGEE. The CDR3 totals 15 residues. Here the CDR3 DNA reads TGTGCCAGCAGCGATGGGGACAGGCCTAACTACGAGCAGTACTTC. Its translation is CASSDGDRPNYEQYF. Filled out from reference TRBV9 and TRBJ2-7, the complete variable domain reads DSGVTQTPKHLITATGQRVTLRCSPRSGDLSVYWYQQSLDQGLQFLIQYYNGEERAKGNILERFSAQQFPDLHSELNLSSLELGDSALYFCASSDGDRPNYEQYFGPGTRLTVT.

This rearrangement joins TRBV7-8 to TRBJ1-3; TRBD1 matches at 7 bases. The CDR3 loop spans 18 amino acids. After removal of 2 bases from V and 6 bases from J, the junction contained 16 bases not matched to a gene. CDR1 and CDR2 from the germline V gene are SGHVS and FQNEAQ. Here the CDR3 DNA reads TGTGCCAGCAGCTTAACGGCGACAGGGATGATTGGGGCAAACACCATATATTTT. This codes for CASSLTATGMIGANTIYF. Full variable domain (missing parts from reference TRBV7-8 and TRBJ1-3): GAGVSQSPRYKVAKRGQDVALRCDPISGHVSLFWYQQALGQGPEFLTYFQNEAQLDKSGLPSDRFFAERPEGSVSTLKIQRTQQEDSAVYLCASSLTATGMIGANTIYFGEGSWLTVV.

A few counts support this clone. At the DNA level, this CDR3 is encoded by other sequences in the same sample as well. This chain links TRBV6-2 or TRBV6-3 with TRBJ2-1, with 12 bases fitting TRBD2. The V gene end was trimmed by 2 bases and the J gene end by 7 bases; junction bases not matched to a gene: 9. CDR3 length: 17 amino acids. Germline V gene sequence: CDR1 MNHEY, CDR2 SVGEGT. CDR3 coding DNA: TGTGCCAGCAGTTACGGGCTAGCGGGGGGGCGTCGGAATGAGCAGTTCTTC. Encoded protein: CASSYGLAGGRRNEQFF.

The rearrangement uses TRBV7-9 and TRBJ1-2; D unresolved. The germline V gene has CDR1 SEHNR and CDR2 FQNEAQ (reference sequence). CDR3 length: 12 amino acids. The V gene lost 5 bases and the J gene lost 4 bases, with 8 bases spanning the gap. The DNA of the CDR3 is TGTGCCAGCAGCCCCCTAATCTATGGCTACACCTTC. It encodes CASSPLIYGYTF.